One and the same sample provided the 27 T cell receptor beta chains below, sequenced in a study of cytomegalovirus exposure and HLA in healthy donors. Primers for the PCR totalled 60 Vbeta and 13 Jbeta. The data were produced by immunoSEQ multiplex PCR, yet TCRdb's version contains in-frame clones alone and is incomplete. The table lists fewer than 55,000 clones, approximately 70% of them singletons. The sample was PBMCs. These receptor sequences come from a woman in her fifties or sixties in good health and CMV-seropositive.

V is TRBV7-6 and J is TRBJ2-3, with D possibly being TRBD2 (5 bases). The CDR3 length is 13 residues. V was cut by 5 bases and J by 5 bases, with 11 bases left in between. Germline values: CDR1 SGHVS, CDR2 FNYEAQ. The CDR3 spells CASSPTGLDTQYF. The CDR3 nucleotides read TGTGCCAGCAGCCCGACGGGGTTAGATACGCAGTATTTT.

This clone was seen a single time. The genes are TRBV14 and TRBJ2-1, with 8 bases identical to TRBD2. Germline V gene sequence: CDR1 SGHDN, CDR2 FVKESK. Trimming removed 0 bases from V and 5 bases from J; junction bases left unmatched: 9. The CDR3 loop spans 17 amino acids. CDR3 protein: CASSQDGGVAGNNEQFF. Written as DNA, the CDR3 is TGTGCCAGCAGCCAAGATGGGGGGGTAGCGGGAAACAATGAGCAGTTCTTC.

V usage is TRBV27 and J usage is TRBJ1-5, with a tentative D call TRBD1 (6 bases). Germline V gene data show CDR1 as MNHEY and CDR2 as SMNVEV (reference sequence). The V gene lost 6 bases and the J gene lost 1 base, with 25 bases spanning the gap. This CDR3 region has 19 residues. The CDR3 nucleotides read TGTGCCAGCAGAGAGAGGGGGGAGCGGGGTTGGGTGAGCAATCAGCCCCAGCATTTT. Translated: CASRERGERGWVSNQPQHF.

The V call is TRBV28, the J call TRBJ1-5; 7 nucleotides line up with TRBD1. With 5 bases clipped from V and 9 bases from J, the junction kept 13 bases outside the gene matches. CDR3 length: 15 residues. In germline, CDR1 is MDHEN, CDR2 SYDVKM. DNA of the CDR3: TGTGCCAGCAGTGCCTCTGACAGGGCAAGCGGGCCCCAGCATTTT. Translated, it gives CASSASDRASGPQHF.

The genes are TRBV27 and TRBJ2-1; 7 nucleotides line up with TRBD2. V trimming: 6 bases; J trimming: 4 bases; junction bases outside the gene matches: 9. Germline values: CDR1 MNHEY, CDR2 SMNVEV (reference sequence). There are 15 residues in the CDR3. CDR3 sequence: CASSPGLDGYNEQFF. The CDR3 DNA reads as TGTGCCAGCAGCCCAGGACTAGACGGTTACAATGAGCAGTTCTTC.

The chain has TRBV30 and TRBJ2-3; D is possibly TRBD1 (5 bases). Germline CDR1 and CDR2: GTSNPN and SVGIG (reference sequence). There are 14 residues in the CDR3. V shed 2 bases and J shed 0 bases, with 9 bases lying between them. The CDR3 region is CAWSLQVSTDTQYF. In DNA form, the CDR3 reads TGTGCCTGGAGTCTACAGGTTAGCACAGATACGCAGTATTTT.

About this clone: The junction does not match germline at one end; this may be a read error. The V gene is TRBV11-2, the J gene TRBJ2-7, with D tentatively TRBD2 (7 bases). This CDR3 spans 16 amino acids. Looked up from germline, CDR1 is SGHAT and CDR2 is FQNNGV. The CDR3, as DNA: TGTGCCGGCAGCGCCAACACCGGGGGGCGGGCCTACGAGCAGTACTTC. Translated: CAGSANTGGRAYEQYF. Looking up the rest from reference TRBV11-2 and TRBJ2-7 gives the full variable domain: EAGVAQSPRYKIIEKRQSVAFWCNPISGHATLYWYQQILGQGPKLLIQFQNNGVVDDSQLPKDRFSAERLKGVDSTLKIQPAKLEDSAVYLCAGSANTGGRAYEQYFGPGTRLTVT.

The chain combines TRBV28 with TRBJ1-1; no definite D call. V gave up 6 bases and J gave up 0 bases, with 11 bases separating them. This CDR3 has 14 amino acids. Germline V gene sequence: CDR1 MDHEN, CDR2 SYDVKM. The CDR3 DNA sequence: TGTGCCAGCAGGCACTTGGGCATGAACACTGAAGCTTTCTTT. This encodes CASRHLGMNTEAFF.

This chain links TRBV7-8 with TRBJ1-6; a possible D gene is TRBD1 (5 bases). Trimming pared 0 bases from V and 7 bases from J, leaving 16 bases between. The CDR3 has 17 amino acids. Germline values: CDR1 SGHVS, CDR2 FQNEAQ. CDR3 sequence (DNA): TGTGCCAGCAGCTTAGCGGGGAGGGGTTATACGAATTCACCCCTCCACTTT. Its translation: CASSLAGRGYTNSPLHF.

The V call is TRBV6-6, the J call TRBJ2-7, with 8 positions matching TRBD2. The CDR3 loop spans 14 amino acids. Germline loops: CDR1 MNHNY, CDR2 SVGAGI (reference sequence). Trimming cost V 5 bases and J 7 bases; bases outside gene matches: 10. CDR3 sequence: CASSPAGGGGEQYF. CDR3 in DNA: TGTGCCAGCAGTCCCGCCGGGGGGGGAGGTGAGCAGTACTTC.

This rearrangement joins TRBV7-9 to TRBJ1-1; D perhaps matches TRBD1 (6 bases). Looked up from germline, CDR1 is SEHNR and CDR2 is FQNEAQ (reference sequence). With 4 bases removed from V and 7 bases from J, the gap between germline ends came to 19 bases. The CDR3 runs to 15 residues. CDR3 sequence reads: CASSSKQDSNFEAFF. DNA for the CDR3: TGTGCCAGCAGCTCCAAACAGGACAGTAACTTTGAAGCTTTCTTT.

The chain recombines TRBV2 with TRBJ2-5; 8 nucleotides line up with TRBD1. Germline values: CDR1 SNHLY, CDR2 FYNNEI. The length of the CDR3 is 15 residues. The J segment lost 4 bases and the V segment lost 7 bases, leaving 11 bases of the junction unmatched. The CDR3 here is CASNDWQGAGETQYF. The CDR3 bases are TGTGCCAGCAACGATTGGCAGGGGGCAGGAGAGACCCAGTACTTC.

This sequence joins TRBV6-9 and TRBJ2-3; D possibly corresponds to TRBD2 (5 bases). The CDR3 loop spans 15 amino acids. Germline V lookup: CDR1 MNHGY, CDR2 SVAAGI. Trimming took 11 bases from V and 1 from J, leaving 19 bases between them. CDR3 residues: CAPFFEEGCTDTQYF. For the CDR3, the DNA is TGTGCCCCCTTTTTTGAAGAGGGTTGCACAGATACGCAGTATTTT.

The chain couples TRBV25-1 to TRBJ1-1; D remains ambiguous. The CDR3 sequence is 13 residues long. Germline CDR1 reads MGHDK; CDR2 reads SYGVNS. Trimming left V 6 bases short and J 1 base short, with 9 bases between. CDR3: CASSSGWNTEAFF. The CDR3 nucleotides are TGTGCCAGCAGCTCCGGGTGGAACACTGAAGCTTTCTTT.

Written as DNA, the CDR3 is TGTGCCAGCCTGGGACAGGGATCTACCTATGGCTACACCTTC. It specifies CASLGQGSTYGYTF. The J gene is TRBJ1-2, the V gene TRBV18; 9 positions match TRBD1. In germline, CDR1 is KGHSH, CDR2 LQKENI. V was pared by 8 bases and J by 4 bases, with 8 bases of the junction left unmatched. This CDR3 contains 14 residues.

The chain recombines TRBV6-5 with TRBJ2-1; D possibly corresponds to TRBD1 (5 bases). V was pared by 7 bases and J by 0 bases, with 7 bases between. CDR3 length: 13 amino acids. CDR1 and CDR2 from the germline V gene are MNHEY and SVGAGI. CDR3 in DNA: TGTGCCAGCACAGGGTTCTCCTACAATGAGCAGTTCTTC. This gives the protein CASTGFSYNEQFF.

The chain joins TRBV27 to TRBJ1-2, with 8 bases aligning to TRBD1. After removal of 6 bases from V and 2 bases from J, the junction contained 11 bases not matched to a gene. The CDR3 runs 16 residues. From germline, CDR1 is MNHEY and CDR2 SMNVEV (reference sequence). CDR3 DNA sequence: TGTGCCAGCAGACCGTACGAGGGACAGGCAAACTATGGCTACACCTTC. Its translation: CASRPYEGQANYGYTF.

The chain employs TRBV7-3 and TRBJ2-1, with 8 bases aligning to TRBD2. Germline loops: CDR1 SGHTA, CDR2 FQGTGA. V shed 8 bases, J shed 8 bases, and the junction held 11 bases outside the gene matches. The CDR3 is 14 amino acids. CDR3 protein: CASSWGTSSDEQFF. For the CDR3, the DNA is TGTGCCAGCTCTTGGGGGACTAGTTCTGATGAGCAGTTCTTC.

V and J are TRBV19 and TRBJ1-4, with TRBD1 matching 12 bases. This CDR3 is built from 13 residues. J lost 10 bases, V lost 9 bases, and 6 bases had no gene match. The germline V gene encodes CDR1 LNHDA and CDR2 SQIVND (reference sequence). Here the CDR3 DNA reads TGTGCCAGCTCCGGGACAGGGGGCGGAAAACTGTTTTTT. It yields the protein CASSGTGGGKLFF.

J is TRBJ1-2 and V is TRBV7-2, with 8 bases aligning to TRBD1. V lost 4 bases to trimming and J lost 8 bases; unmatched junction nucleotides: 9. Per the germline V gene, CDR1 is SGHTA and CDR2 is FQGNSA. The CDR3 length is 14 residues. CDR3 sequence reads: CASSYQGAVRGYTF. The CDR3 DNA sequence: TGTGCCAGCAGCTATCAGGGGGCGGTTCGGGGCTACACCTTC.

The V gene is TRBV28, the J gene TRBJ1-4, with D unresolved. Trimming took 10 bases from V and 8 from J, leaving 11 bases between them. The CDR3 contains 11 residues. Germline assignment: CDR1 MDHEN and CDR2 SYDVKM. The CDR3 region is CATRLGEKLFF. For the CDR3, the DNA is TGTGCCACCCGACTAGGAGAAAAACTGTTTTTT.

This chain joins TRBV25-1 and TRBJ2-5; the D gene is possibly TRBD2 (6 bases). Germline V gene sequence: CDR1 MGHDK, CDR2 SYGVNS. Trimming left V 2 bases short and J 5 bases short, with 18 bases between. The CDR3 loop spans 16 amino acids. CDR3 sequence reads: CASSEGIAGRHETQYF. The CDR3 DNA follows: TGTGCCAGCAGTGAAGGGATCGCAGGGAGGCATGAGACCCAGTACTTC.

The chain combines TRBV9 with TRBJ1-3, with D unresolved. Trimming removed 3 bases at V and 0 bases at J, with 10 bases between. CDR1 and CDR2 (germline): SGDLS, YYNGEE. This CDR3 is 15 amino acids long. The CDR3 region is CASSETTYSGNTIYF. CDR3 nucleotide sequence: TGTGCCAGCAGCGAGACAACCTACTCTGGAAACACCATATATTTT.

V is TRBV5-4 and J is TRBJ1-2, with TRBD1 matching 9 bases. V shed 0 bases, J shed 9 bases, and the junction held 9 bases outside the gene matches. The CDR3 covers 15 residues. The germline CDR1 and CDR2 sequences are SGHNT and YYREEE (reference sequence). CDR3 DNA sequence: TGTGCCAGCAGCTTGGGGGACAGGGATAGGCCAAGCTACACCTTC. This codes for CASSLGDRDRPSYTF.

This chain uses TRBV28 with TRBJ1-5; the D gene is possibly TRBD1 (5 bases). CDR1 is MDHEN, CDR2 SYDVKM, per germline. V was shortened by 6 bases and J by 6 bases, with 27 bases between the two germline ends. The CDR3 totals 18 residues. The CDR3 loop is CASSRSQWGRGVGQPQHF. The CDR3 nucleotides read TGTGCCAGCAGCCGATCACAATGGGGCCGTGGGGTCGGTCAGCCCCAGCATTTT.

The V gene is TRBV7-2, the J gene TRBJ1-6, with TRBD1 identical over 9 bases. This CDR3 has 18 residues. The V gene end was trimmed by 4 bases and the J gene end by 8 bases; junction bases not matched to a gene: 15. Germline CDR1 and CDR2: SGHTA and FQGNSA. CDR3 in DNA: TGTGCCAGCAGCTCAGGGGTGGACAGGGGACATTATTATTCACCCCTCCACTTT. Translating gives CASSSGVDRGHYYSPLHF.

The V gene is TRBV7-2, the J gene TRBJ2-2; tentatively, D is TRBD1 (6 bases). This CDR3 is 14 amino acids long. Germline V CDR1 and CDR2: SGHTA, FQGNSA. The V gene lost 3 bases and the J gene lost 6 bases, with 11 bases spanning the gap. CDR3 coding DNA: TGTGCCAGCAGCTTTATACAGGGTTCCGGGGAGCTGTTTTTT. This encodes CASSFIQGSGELFF.